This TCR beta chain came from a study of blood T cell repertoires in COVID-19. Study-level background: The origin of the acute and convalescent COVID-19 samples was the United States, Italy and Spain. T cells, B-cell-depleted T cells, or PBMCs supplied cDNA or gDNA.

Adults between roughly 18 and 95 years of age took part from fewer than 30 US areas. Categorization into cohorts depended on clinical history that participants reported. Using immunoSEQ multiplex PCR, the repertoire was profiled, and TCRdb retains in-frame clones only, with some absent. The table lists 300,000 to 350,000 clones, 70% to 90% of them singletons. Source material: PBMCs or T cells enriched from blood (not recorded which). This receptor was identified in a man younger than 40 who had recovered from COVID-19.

The CDR3 sequence is CATSAQGVNEQFF. DNA for the CDR3: TGTGCCACCAGTGCGCAGGGGGTCAATGAGCAGTTCTTC. The V and J genes are TRBV24-1 and TRBJ2-1; 7 bases fit TRBD1. The V and J ends lost 5 bases and 6 bases, in that order; junction bases with no gene match: 3. The CDR3 is made up of 13 amino acids. Germline loops: CDR1 KGHDR, CDR2 SFDVKD.